Following are 15 T cell receptor beta chains from one sample sequenced in a study of shared clonotypes between healthy human individuals. The repertoire was sequenced with immunoSEQ multiplex PCR; TCRdb's copy has only in-frame clones and lacks some. In the table there are a few million clones, approximately 90% of which are singletons. Material for sequencing was naive CD4+ T cells sorted from blood. Subset: CD45RA+ positively selected. Receptors were obtained from a young man in good health.

J is TRBJ1-4 and V is TRBV6-1; D might be TRBD1 (6 bases). The CDR3 totals 17 residues. Looked up from germline, CDR1 is MNHNS and CDR2 is SASEGT. Trimming pared 1 base from V and 11 bases from J, leaving 23 bases between. The CDR3: CASSEDGTRSGDYKLFF. The CDR3 DNA sequence: TGTGCCAGCAGTGAAGATGGGACCCGTTCAGGGGATTATAAACTGTTTTTT.

V is TRBV11-2 and J is TRBJ2-1; 8 nucleotides align to TRBD2. CDR3 length: 14 residues. The trim removed 3 bases at V and 9 bases at J, leaving 7 bases unmatched. CDR1 is SGHAT and CDR2 is FQNNGV in the germline V gene. CDR3 amino acids: CASSFQGLAIEQFF. CDR3 DNA sequence: TGTGCCAGCAGCTTTCAAGGACTAGCTATTGAGCAGTTCTTC.

The V call is TRBV5-1, the J call TRBJ1-4; D ambiguous. The germline gives CDR1 SGHRS, CDR2 YFSETQ. This CDR3 has 17 residues. Between the trimmed V and J ends, which lost 0 bases and 2 bases, there was a span of 14 bases. Here the CDR3 DNA reads TGCGCCAGCAGCTTGGGGTCCGGGATGTCTACTAATGAAAAACTGTTTTTT. Translating gives CASSLGSGMSTNEKLFF.

The chain employs TRBV18 and TRBJ1-5; 7 positions match TRBD1. CDR1 and CDR2 (germline): KGHSH, LQKENI. V gave up 1 base and J gave up 2 bases; unmatched junction bases: 5. The CDR3 consists of 16 residues. Here the CDR3 reads CASSPQGAGGNQPQHF. The DNA for the CDR3 is TGTGCCAGCTCACCACAGGGGGCTGGGGGCAATCAGCCCCAGCATTTT.

The chain is built from TRBV30 and TRBJ2-5; possible D gene TRBD2, 6 bases. The germline V and J ends were trimmed by 8 bases and 5 bases, with 15 bases remaining between them. CDR1 GTSNPN and CDR2 SVGIG come from the germline V gene (reference sequence). The CDR3 spans 12 residues. CDR3 DNA sequence: TGTGCCCGCTCGGCAGGGAGGGAGACCCAGTACTTC. It yields the protein CARSAGRETQYF.

The chain joins TRBV2 to TRBJ1-4; D gene unclear. The V gene's germline CDR1 is SNHLY and CDR2 FYNNEI. The CDR3 is 11 residues long. Trimming took 3 bases from V and 15 from J, leaving 11 bases between them. CDR3: CASSDSGVVFF. The DNA of the CDR3 is TGTGCCAGCAGTGATTCCGGGGTAGTGTTTTTT.

The chain employs TRBV30 and TRBJ1-6, with D perhaps matching TRBD1 (5 bases). Between the trimmed V and J ends, which lost 1 base and 8 bases, there was a span of 6 bases. CDR3 length equals 12 residues. The germline V gene has CDR1 GTSNPN and CDR2 SVGIG (reference sequence). CDR3 residues: CAWSGGHSPLHF. In DNA, the CDR3 is TGTGCCTGGAGTGGGGGCCATTCACCCCTCCACTTT. The complete variable domain, with remaining parts taken from reference TRBV30 and TRBJ1-6, reads SQTIHQWPATLVQPVGSPLSLECTVEGTSNPNLYWYRQAAGRGLQLLFYSVGIGQISSEVPQNLSASRPQDRQFILSSKKLLLSDSGFYLCAWSGGHSPLHFGNGTRLTVT.

The chain carries TRBV5-1 and TRBJ2-5; D assignment may be TRBD1 or TRBD2 (6 bases each). The germline V gene has CDR1 SGHRS and CDR2 YFSETQ. The CDR3 runs to 15 residues. V shed 4 bases and J shed 3 bases, with 16 bases lying between them. The CDR3 nucleotides are TGCGCCAGCAGCCTCGGGGGACAAGTCGAAGAGACCCAGTACTTC. It translates to CASSLGGQVEETQYF.

The chain carries TRBV10-3 and TRBJ2-3; a possible D gene is TRBD2 (6 bases). Germline V gene lookup returns CDR1 ENHRY and CDR2 SYGVKD. The V gene lost 7 bases and the J gene lost 6 bases, with 17 bases spanning the gap. The CDR3 has 14 amino acids. The CDR3 nucleotides read TGTGCCATCACAACTAGCTCCTATGGGGATACGCAGTATTTT. It translates to CAITTSSYGDTQYF.

The chain employs TRBV18 and TRBJ2-7; the D is unclear. Germline assignment: CDR1 KGHSH and CDR2 LQKENI. This CDR3 contains 15 residues. The germline V and J ends were trimmed by 0 bases and 5 bases, with 14 bases remaining between them. The CDR3: CASSPPSAASDEQYF. The CDR3 DNA sequence: TGTGCCAGCTCACCACCCAGCGCGGCCTCAGACGAGCAGTACTTC. Full variable domain (outside the CDR3, taken from reference TRBV18 and TRBJ2-7): NAGVMQNPRHLVRRRGQEARLRCSPMKGHSHVYWYRQLPEEGLKFMVYLQKENIIDESGMPKERFSAEFPKEGPSILRIQQVVRGDSAAYFCASSPPSAASDEQYFGPGTRLTVT.

The chain recombines TRBV7-2 with TRBJ2-5; perhaps D is TRBD1 or TRBD2 (5 bases each). Looked up from germline, CDR1 is SGHTA and CDR2 is FQGNSA. This CDR3 has 16 amino acids. Trimming took off 4 bases at V and 2 bases at J, with 17 bases between the two ends. DNA for the CDR3: TGTGCCAGCAGCTCCCACCCGAGGGGCCGGCAAGAGACCCAGTACTTC. Amino acids: CASSSHPRGRQETQYF. Full variable domain (outside the CDR3, taken from reference TRBV7-2 and TRBJ2-5): GAGVSQSPSNKVTEKGKDVELRCDPISGHTALYWYRQSLGQGLEFLIYFQGNSAPDKSGLPSDRFSAERTGGSVSTLTIQRTQQEDSAVYLCASSSHPRGRQETQYFGPGTRLLVL.

In this sample, this clone turned up a few times. The chain uses TRBV4-1 and TRBJ1-5; D is ambiguous. The germline V gene has CDR1 MGHRA and CDR2 YSYEKL. The CDR3 sequence is 14 residues long. V lost 0 bases and J 3 bases, leaving 6 bases between the germline ends. The DNA for the CDR3 is TGCGCCAGCAGCCAAGACAGGTTCAATCAGCCCCAGCATTTT. Protein product: CASSQDRFNQPQHF.

The CDR3 coding sequence is TGCGCCAGCAGCCAAGGGACAGGGGCAGATCAGCCCCAGCATTTT. This codes for CASSQGTGADQPQHF. The chain combines TRBV4-1 with TRBJ1-5, with 9 nucleotides matching TRBD1. Germline assignment: CDR1 MGHRA and CDR2 YSYEKL. Losses at the gene ends were 1 base for V and 5 bases for J; bases not matched to a gene: 3. The CDR3 is 15 amino acids.

The rearrangement uses TRBV4-3 and TRBJ2-1; D may correspond to TRBD1 or TRBD2 (6 bases each). This CDR3 is 16 amino acids long. Germline V gives CDR1 LGHNA, CDR2 YSLEER. With 1 base removed from V and 6 bases from J, the gap between germline ends came to 16 bases. The DNA for the CDR3 is TGCGCCAGCAGCCAAGTCGGGGGCCCCGAGGGCAATGAGCAGTTCTTC. Its translation is CASSQVGGPEGNEQFF.

The rearrangement uses TRBV5-8 and TRBJ1-2; a possible D gene is TRBD1 (6 bases). V dropped 4 bases and J dropped 2 bases, with 12 bases sitting between them. CDR1 and CDR2 (germline): SGHTS, YDEGEE. CDR3 length: 14 residues. Written as DNA, the CDR3 is TGTGCCAGCAGCCCCTCAGGACAGAACTATGGCTACACCTTC. This sequence encodes CASSPSGQNYGYTF.